This T cell receptor beta chain emerged from a study of cytomegalovirus exposure and HLA in healthy donors. Whole-study findings and limits: Subsequent analysis revealed that first-cohort TCR clusters tended to co-occur in the 120 or so validation repertoires. Altogether, about 160 TCR beta chains were recorded as cytomegalovirus-associated. Most TCR sequences were rare, but some public TCRs occurred in many donors.

With regard to this clone: What it binds is not known.

Clones were read by immunoSEQ multiplex PCR, and TCRdb kept only the in-frame ones, dropping some. This table has over 150,000 clones, around nine tenths appearing once. The junction had 4 bases not matched to a gene; V was cut back by 4 bases and J by 1 base. Per the germline V gene, CDR1 is SEHNR and CDR2 is FQNEAQ (reference sequence). This CDR3 is 16 amino acids long. The specimen sequenced was PBMCs. The receptor comes from a man between 18 and 29 years old in good health and CMV-seropositive. The genes are TRBV7-9 and TRBJ1-2, with 12 nucleotides matching TRBD1. The CDR3 DNA reads TGTGCCAGCAGCTCCGGGACAGGGGGCTTTAACTATGGCTACACCTTC. Amino acid sequence: CASSSGTGGFNYGYTF.